This TCR beta chain came from a study of T cell responses to AZD1222 COVID-19 vaccine. Study results and limitations: Across the whole spike, CD4 TCRs peaked at regions 160-218 and 743-854. Spike-specific TCR breadth rose after two AZD1222 doses, and depth rose as well. Repertoire sampling occurred only after the peak T cell response. In a largely white British group with more females than males, clonal diversity was possibly underestimated.

Sequencing was performed with immunoSEQ multiplex PCR; in TCRdb, only in-frame clones are kept and a portion is missing. Among some 130,000 clones listed, about 93% were seen once. As regards this clone: What it binds is not known. The same CDR3 can be traced to other DNA sequences in this sample.

CDR3 length equals 13 residues. The V gene lost 0 bases and the J gene lost 0 bases, with 3 bases spanning the gap. CDR1 KGHSH and CDR2 LQKENI come from the germline V gene. This chain uses TRBV18 with TRBJ2-7; unclear D gene. The material was peripheral blood, obtained 28 days after the second AZD1222 dose. This receptor was obtained from an adult who received the AZD1222 COVID-19 vaccine. The CDR3 is CASSPPSSYEQYF. As DNA, the CDR3 is TGTGCCAGCTCACCACCGTCCTCCTACGAGCAGTACTTC.